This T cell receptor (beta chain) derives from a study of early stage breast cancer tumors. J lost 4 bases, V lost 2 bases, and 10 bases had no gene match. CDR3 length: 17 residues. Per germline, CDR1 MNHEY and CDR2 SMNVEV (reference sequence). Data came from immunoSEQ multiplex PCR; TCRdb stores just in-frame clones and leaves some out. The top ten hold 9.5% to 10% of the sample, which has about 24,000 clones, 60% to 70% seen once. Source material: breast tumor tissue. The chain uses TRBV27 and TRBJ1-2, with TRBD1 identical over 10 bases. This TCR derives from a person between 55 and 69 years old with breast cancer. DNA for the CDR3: TGTGCCAGCAGTTTAGATCCTATGCGGACAGGGGGCTATGGCTACACCTTC. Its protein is CASSLDPMRTGGYGYTF.